This is a list of T cell receptor beta chains from one sample in a study of CD8+ T cells in alopecia areata. Measured with immunoSEQ multiplex PCR; TCRdb has only the in-frame clones, and not every one. The data hold fewer than 90,000 clones, with roughly 51% observed a single time. Source material: NKG2D-high CD8+ T cells sorted from blood. These receptor sequences come from a human donor with alopecia areata. CDR3s include the opening cysteine and the closing phenylalanine or tryptophan. The order of the fields is D gene, CDR3 length, J gene, V gene, clone size, CDR3 DNA, CDR3 protein. The D gene is left open where the match is weak. Expanded clones are given a class, and other clones once, few, many or no size at all.

d_gene: NA
len: 12
j_gene: TRBJ2-2
v_gene: TRBV10-3
abundance: NA
CDR3nt: TGTGCCATCAACTCGAACACCGGGGAGCTGTTTTTT
CDR3aa: CAINSNTGELFF

d_gene: NA
len: 11
j_gene: TRBJ2-7
v_gene: TRBV30
abundance: few
CDR3nt: TGTGCCTGGAGCGGGGCCGGCGAGCAGTACTTC
CDR3aa: CAWSGAGEQYF

d_gene: TRBD2
len: 16
j_gene: TRBJ2-3
v_gene: TRBV30
abundance: NA
CDR3nt: TGTGCCTGGAGTATCGGACTAGCGTCGAGCACAGATACGCAGTATTTT
CDR3aa: CAWSIGLASSTDTQYF

d_gene: TRBD2
len: 15
j_gene: TRBJ2-1
v_gene: TRBV5-6
abundance: few
CDR3nt: TGTGCCAGCAGTGTAGCGGGGAGACCCTACAATGAGCAGTTCTTC
CDR3aa: CASSVAGRPYNEQFF

d_gene: NA
len: 12
j_gene: TRBJ1-1
v_gene: TRBV29-1
abundance: NA
CDR3nt: TGCAGCGGGGATCGGGGTGGGACTGAAGCTTTCTTT
CDR3aa: CSGDRGGTEAFF

d_gene: TRBD1
len: 15
j_gene: TRBJ1-1
v_gene: TRBV13
abundance: NA
CDR3nt: TGTGCCAGCAGCTTAGGATGGACAGGGGACACTGAAGCTTTCTTT
CDR3aa: CASSLGWTGDTEAFF

d_gene: NA
len: 14
j_gene: TRBJ2-7
v_gene: TRBV27
abundance: NA
CDR3nt: TGTGCCAGCAGTTTCCAGGGACATCCGGCCGAGCAGTACTTC
CDR3aa: CASSFQGHPAEQYF

d_gene: TRBD1
len: 14
j_gene: TRBJ2-5
v_gene: TRBV5-6
abundance: NA
CDR3nt: TGTGCCAGCAGCCTAAACGGACAGGGCCCGACCCAGTACTTC
CDR3aa: CASSLNGQGPTQYF

d_gene: NA
len: 11
j_gene: TRBJ2-7
v_gene: TRBV27
abundance: NA
CDR3nt: TGTGCCAGACTTGGGGGCTACGAGCAGTACTTC
CDR3aa: CARLGGYEQYF

d_gene: NA
len: 15
j_gene: TRBJ2-1
v_gene: TRBV6-1
abundance: few
CDR3nt: TGTGCCAGCAGTGAAGGTGTGAGCTCCTACAATGAGCAGTTCTTC
CDR3aa: CASSEGVSSYNEQFF

d_gene: TRBD2
len: 13
j_gene: TRBJ2-7
v_gene: TRBV28
abundance: NA
CDR3nt: TGTGCCAGCAGTTTGGGCGGGAGCCACGAGCAGTACTTC
CDR3aa: CASSLGGSHEQYF

d_gene: NA
len: 14
j_gene: TRBJ2-3
v_gene: TRBV29-1
abundance: NA
CDR3nt: TGCAGCGTTCTAATCCGGGACCGCACAGATACGCAGTATTTT
CDR3aa: CSVLIRDRTDTQYF

d_gene: NA
len: 16
j_gene: TRBJ1-2
v_gene: TRBV7-9
abundance: NA
CDR3nt: TGTGCCAGCAGCTTAGCGCGGGCAGGACCTCATTATGGCTACACCTTC
CDR3aa: CASSLARAGPHYGYTF

d_gene: TRBD2
len: 14
j_gene: TRBJ2-1
v_gene: TRBV28
abundance: few
CDR3nt: TGTGCCAGCAGTTTGGGCGGGAGGGCCAATGAGCAGTTCTTC
CDR3aa: CASSLGGRANEQFF

d_gene: NA
len: 14
j_gene: TRBJ2-3
v_gene: TRBV23-1
abundance: few
CDR3nt: TGCGCCAACGCCCTAGGACCCAGCACAGATACGCAGTATTTT
CDR3aa: CANALGPSTDTQYF

d_gene: NA
len: 11
j_gene: TRBJ2-7
v_gene: TRBV5-1
abundance: NA
CDR3nt: TGCGCCAGCAGCTTGGGTCGCGAGCAGTACTTC
CDR3aa: CASSLGREQYF

d_gene: NA
len: 12
j_gene: TRBJ1-1
v_gene: TRBV2
abundance: few
CDR3nt: TGTGCCAAGGGGACTTCTGGAGGCGAAGCTTTCTTT
CDR3aa: CAKGTSGGEAFF

d_gene: NA
len: 13
j_gene: TRBJ2-7
v_gene: TRBV19
abundance: NA
CDR3nt: TGTGCCAGTAGTTCGACAGATGGCTACGAGCAGTACTTC
CDR3aa: CASSSTDGYEQYF

d_gene: NA
len: 14
j_gene: TRBJ2-5
v_gene: TRBV5-6
abundance: few
CDR3nt: TGTGCCAGCAGCTTCGGACAAGCGGGTGGGACCCAGTACTTC
CDR3aa: CASSFGQAGGTQYF

d_gene: NA
len: 15
j_gene: TRBJ2-3
v_gene: TRBV11-2
abundance: NA
CDR3nt: TGTGCCAGCAGCTTAGAATTTTCATCAACAGATACGCAGTATTTT
CDR3aa: CASSLEFSSTDTQYF

d_gene: NA
len: 10
j_gene: TRBJ2-4
v_gene: TRBV2
abundance: once
CDR3nt: TGTGCCAGCAGTGCAGGGACCCCCACCTTC
CDR3aa: CASSAGTPTF

d_gene: TRBD1
len: 13
j_gene: TRBJ2-1
v_gene: TRBV4-2
abundance: NA
CDR3nt: TGTGCCAGCAGCCCGGACAGGGGGGATGAGCAGTTCTTC
CDR3aa: CASSPDRGDEQFF

d_gene: NA
len: 13
j_gene: TRBJ2-7
v_gene: TRBV23-1
abundance: NA
CDR3nt: TGCGCCAGCAGTCAATCCCCCTCCTACGAGCAGTACTTC
CDR3aa: CASSQSPSYEQYF

d_gene: NA
len: 12
j_gene: TRBJ1-2
v_gene: TRBV29-1
abundance: few
CDR3nt: TGCAGCGTTGACGGGATCAACAGGGGCTACACCTTC
CDR3aa: CSVDGINRGYTF

d_gene: NA
len: 16
j_gene: TRBJ2-7
v_gene: TRBV29-1
abundance: few
CDR3nt: TGCAGCGTTGGCTACCGTACAGACCAAACCTCCTACGAGCAGTACTTC
CDR3aa: CSVGYRTDQTSYEQYF

d_gene: NA
len: 12
j_gene: TRBJ2-7
v_gene: TRBV10-3
abundance: NA
CDR3nt: TGTGCCATCAGTGCTGGGGGGTACGAGCAGTACTTC
CDR3aa: CAISAGGYEQYF

d_gene: NA
len: 13
j_gene: TRBJ1-1
v_gene: TRBV29-1
abundance: NA
CDR3nt: TGCAGCGTTGAATCAGGGTCGAACACTGAAGCTTTCTTT
CDR3aa: CSVESGSNTEAFF

d_gene: NA
len: 17
j_gene: TRBJ2-3
v_gene: TRBV29-1
abundance: few
CDR3nt: TGCAGCGTTGAAGATACAGGCCAGACTGGAGAGCGAGATACGCAGTATTTT
CDR3aa: CSVEDTGQTGERDTQYF

d_gene: NA
len: 14
j_gene: TRBJ1-5
v_gene: TRBV28
abundance: few
CDR3nt: TGTGCCAGCAGTTTCCCAGGGACGGGTCAGCCCCAGCATTTT
CDR3aa: CASSFPGTGQPQHF

d_gene: NA
len: 12
j_gene: TRBJ2-3
v_gene: TRBV27
abundance: few
CDR3nt: TGTGCCAGCAGTAACGGGGGAGATACGCAGTATTTT
CDR3aa: CASSNGGDTQYF

d_gene: NA
len: 13
j_gene: TRBJ2-2
v_gene: TRBV27
abundance: NA
CDR3nt: TGTGCCAGCAGGGGAAGGGGAACCGGGGAGCTGTTTTTT
CDR3aa: CASRGRGTGELFF

d_gene: NA
len: 14
j_gene: TRBJ2-4
v_gene: TRBV18
abundance: NA
CDR3nt: TGTGCCAGCTCACCATTAAACGAAGTAAACATTCAGTACTTC
CDR3aa: CASSPLNEVNIQYF

d_gene: NA
len: 13
j_gene: TRBJ2-7
v_gene: TRBV18
abundance: few
CDR3nt: TGTGCCAGCTCGCAGGAAGGAGGCGGCGAGCAGTACTTC
CDR3aa: CASSQEGGGEQYF

d_gene: NA
len: 13
j_gene: TRBJ2-1
v_gene: TRBV9
abundance: NA
CDR3nt: TGTGCCAGCAGCCTTGCCTATACGGGTGAGCAGTTCTTC
CDR3aa: CASSLAYTGEQFF

d_gene: TRBD1
len: 17
j_gene: TRBJ2-3
v_gene: TRBV28
abundance: NA
CDR3nt: TGTGCCAGCAGGGACAGGGGAACTGGAACAGGGTCAGATACGCAGTATTTT
CDR3aa: CASRDRGTGTGSDTQYF

d_gene: NA
len: 17
j_gene: TRBJ1-1
v_gene: TRBV30
abundance: NA
CDR3nt: TGTGCCTGGGCGAGTACCTTAGGGGGATTTTGGGGCACTGAAGCTTTCTTT
CDR3aa: CAWASTLGGFWGTEAFF

d_gene: TRBD2
len: 16
j_gene: TRBJ2-1
v_gene: TRBV4-3
abundance: NA
CDR3nt: TGCGCCAGCAGTCAGGGCCCGGCTAGCGGATACAATGAGCAGTTCTTC
CDR3aa: CASSQGPASGYNEQFF

d_gene: NA
len: 14
j_gene: TRBJ1-1
v_gene: TRBV15
abundance: NA
CDR3nt: TGTGCCACCAGCGGAACACGCACAGGGAATTTAGCTTTCTTT
CDR3aa: CATSGTRTGNLAFF

d_gene: TRBD1
len: 13
j_gene: TRBJ1-2
v_gene: TRBV14
abundance: NA
CDR3nt: TGTGCCAGCAGCTCGACAGGGGTCTATGGCTACACCTTC
CDR3aa: CASSSTGVYGYTF

d_gene: NA
len: 12
j_gene: TRBJ2-1
v_gene: TRBV27
abundance: NA
CDR3nt: TGTGCCAGCAGGGGAGGGGGGGATGAGCAGTTCTTC
CDR3aa: CASRGGGDEQFF

d_gene: TRBD2
len: 14
j_gene: TRBJ2-3
v_gene: TRBV4-1
abundance: NA
CDR3nt: TGCGCCAGCAGCCAAGTGCGGGGGGCAGATACGCAGTATTTT
CDR3aa: CASSQVRGADTQYF

d_gene: NA
len: 13
j_gene: TRBJ2-1
v_gene: TRBV4-1
abundance: NA
CDR3nt: TGCGCCAGCAGCCACGGCGGGTACAATGAGCAGTTCTTC
CDR3aa: CASSHGGYNEQFF